Listed below are T cell receptor beta chains from one sample, sequenced in a study of T cell responses to AZD1222 COVID-19 vaccine. Generated by immunoSEQ multiplex PCR, the TCRdb table keeps only in-frame clones and is missing some. The sample carries approximately 80,000 clones, 75% to 85% recorded once. Sequences were derived from peripheral blood, sampled on day 0 of AZD1222 vaccination. These receptors all stem from an adult in good health. CDR3s include the opening cysteine and the closing phenylalanine or tryptophan. Fields, in order: CDR3 length, J gene, D gene, clone size, V gene, CDR3 DNA, CDR3 protein. The D gene is left open where the match is weak. Some rows mark clone size as missing; the rest say once, few, many or name a class of expanded clone.

>14|TRBJ1-5|.|.|TRBV2
TGTGCCAGCACGGCCCTCATGGGGAATCAGCCCCAGCATTTT
CASTALMGNQPQHF
>16|TRBJ1-4|TRBD1|few|TRBV6-6
TGTGCCAGCAGCCAGAGCGTGGGGACAGGGGGTGAAAAACTGTTTTTT
CASSQSVGTGGEKLFF
>16|TRBJ2-1|TRBD2|.|TRBV18
TGTGCCAGCTCACCAGGCCTAGCGGCCTCCTACAATGAGCAGTTCTTC
CASSPGLAASYNEQFF
>15|TRBJ2-2|.|.|TRBV2
TGTGCCAGCATACGGGGGAACGCGAACACCGGGGAGCTGTTTTTT
CASIRGNANTGELFF
>19|TRBJ2-5|.|.|TRBV9
TGTGCCAGCAGCCCTCGATCCTGGGGGGATTCAATTACCCAAGAGACCCAGTACTTC
CASSPRSWGDSITQETQYF
>14|TRBJ1-5|.|few|TRBV30
TGTGCCTGGGGCCGACCGAGGGACAATCAGCCCCAGCATTTT
CAWGRPRDNQPQHF
>12|TRBJ1-2|.|.|TRBV28
TGTGCCAGCAGACCGCAGGGCTATGGCTACACCTTC
CASRPQGYGYTF
>13|TRBJ2-1|.|.|TRBV6-5
TGTGCCAGCGGATTGGCGTCCTACAATGAGCAGTTCTTC
CASGLASYNEQFF
>16|TRBJ1-1|.|.|TRBV5-1
TGCGCCAGCCTGACAAGGCCAGCCGAAATAAACACTGAAGCTTTCTTT
CASLTRPAEINTEAFF
>15|TRBJ2-1|.|.|TRBV12-2
TGTGCAAGTTGCTTAGAGTCTCCGGGGGTCAATGAGCAGTTCTTC
CASCLESPGVNEQFF
>13|TRBJ1-2|TRBD1|.|TRBV30
TGTGCCTGGTGGACAGGCGGGGTATATGGCTACACCTTC
CAWWTGGVYGYTF
>11|TRBJ2-7|.|few|TRBV5-1
TGCGCCAGCAGCTTGGGACGCGAGCAGTACTTC
CASSLGREQYF
>13|TRBJ1-2|.|.|TRBV18
TGTGCCAGCTCACCAGCAGTAAGCGATGGCTACACCTTC
CASSPAVSDGYTF
>15|TRBJ2-1|.|.|TRBV15
TGTGCCACCAGCAGAGAAGCGAGCTCCTACAATGAGCAGTTCTTC
CATSREASSYNEQFF
>13|TRBJ1-5|.|few|TRBV18
TGTGCCAGCTCACTGGACGAGGATCAGCCCCAGCATTTT
CASSLDEDQPQHF
>11|TRBJ2-2|.|.|TRBV7-9
TGTGCCAGCACTGAGGCCGGGGAGCTGTTTTTT
CASTEAGELFF
>15|TRBJ1-1|TRBD1|.|TRBV7-6
TGTGCCAGCAGCCACGCCGGGACAGGGGGCACTGAAGCTTTCTTT
CASSHAGTGGTEAFF
>15|TRBJ2-1|TRBD2|.|TRBV19
TGTGCCAGTAGTCCGAGCGGGAACTCCTACAATGAGCAGTTCTTC
CASSPSGNSYNEQFF
>15|TRBJ2-3|TRBD1|.|TRBV7-2
TGTGCCAGCAGTGAGATGGGACAGGGCACAGATACGCAGTATTTT
CASSEMGQGTDTQYF
>14|TRBJ1-5|.|.|TRBV6-5
TGTGCCAGCAGTAACGGGCGGATCAATCAGCCCCAGCATTTT
CASSNGRINQPQHF
>18|TRBJ1-2|.|.|TRBV5-8
TGTGCCAGCAGCTTTGGATTATTGGGGGCGCTGAGTCGCTATGGCTACACCTTC
CASSFGLLGALSRYGYTF
>12|TRBJ2-3|.|.|TRBV6-5
TGTGCCAGCAGACGTCCCACAGATACGCAGTATTTT
CASRRPTDTQYF
>15|TRBJ2-2|TRBD2|.|TRBV5-1
TGCGCCAGCAGCCCGGGACTACAGAACACCGGGGAGCTGTTTTTT
CASSPGLQNTGELFF
>11|TRBJ1-4|.|.|TRBV24-1
TGTGCCACCAGTGACGCCGGGACACTGTTTTTT
CATSDAGTLFF
>17|TRBJ1-5|.|.|TRBV19
TGTGCCAGTAGAACGGACGATGGGGGATATAGCAATCAGCCCCAGCATTTT
CASRTDDGGYSNQPQHF
>13|TRBJ1-5|.|few|TRBV12-3/TRBV12-4
TGTGCCAGCAGTCCACGAACGGGCCAGCCCCAGCATTTT
CASSPRTGQPQHF
>15|TRBJ2-1|TRBD2|.|TRBV6-4
TGTGCCAGCAGTGACGGTATAGCGGGAGTGGACGAGCAGTTCTTC
CASSDGIAGVDEQFF
>14|TRBJ2-7|TRBD1|.|TRBV7-9
TGTGCCAGCAGCTTCCGACAGGGGGGGGAAGAGCAGTACTTC
CASSFRQGGEEQYF
>15|TRBJ2-7|.|.|TRBV29-1
TGCAGCGTTTCAGGGGGGGCTGTTTCCTCCTACGAGCAGTACTTC
CSVSGGAVSSYEQYF
>14|TRBJ2-5|.|few|TRBV11-3
TGTGCCAGCAGCCTCGGACAGAGCCAAGAGACCCAGTACTTC
CASSLGQSQETQYF
>15|TRBJ1-1|.|.|TRBV5-5
TGTGCCAGCAGCTTGGCGTCAGAGCAGAACACTGAAGCTTTCTTT
CASSLASEQNTEAFF
>15|TRBJ2-3|.|.|TRBV18
TGTGCCAGCTCACCACCCCAGGGCCGCACAGATACGCAGTATTTT
CASSPPQGRTDTQYF
>18|TRBJ2-1|.|.|TRBV15
TGTGCCACCGCCTCCAGGGGGGCTAGTTTGCAGTACTACAATGAGCAGTTCTTC
CATASRGASLQYYNEQFF
>15|TRBJ1-6|.|.|TRBV2
TGTGCCAGCAGTCCCACTAGGAACTATAATTCACCCCTCCACTTT
CASSPTRNYNSPLHF
>11|TRBJ2-7|.|.|TRBV20-1
TGCAGTGCTATTTACTCCTACGAGCAGTACTTC
CSAIYSYEQYF
>16|TRBJ1-6|TRBD1|.|TRBV5-1
TGCGCCAGCAGCTTAGGACAGGGGGTGAATAATTCACCCCTCCACTTT
CASSLGQGVNNSPLHF
>13|TRBJ1-1|.|.|TRBV2
TGTGCCAGCAGGAACATCATGAACACTGAAGCTTTCTTT
CASRNIMNTEAFF
>14|TRBJ2-3|.|.|TRBV6-5
TGTGCCAGCAGTCTCCAGGGGCAGGGAGATACGCAGTATTTT
CASSLQGQGDTQYF
>14|TRBJ2-7|TRBD2|.|TRBV2
TGTGCCAGCAGTGGACTAGCGGGGGGCTACGAGCAGTACTTC
CASSGLAGGYEQYF
>15|TRBJ1-3|.|.|TRBV4-2
TGTGCCAGCAGCCAAGGAGGTTTGGCTGGAAACACCATATATTTT
CASSQGGLAGNTIYF
>15|TRBJ1-2|.|.|TRBV2
TGTGCCAGCAGTGAGGGGGGCTCAGGGAGCTATGGCTACACCTTC
CASSEGGSGSYGYTF
>15|TRBJ2-2|TRBD2|.|TRBV30
TGTGCCTGGCGACTAGCGGGAGTTTACGCCGGGGAGCTGTTTTTT
CAWRLAGVYAGELFF
>13|TRBJ2-5|.|.|TRBV10-1
TGCGCCAGCAGTGATCTAGGCCAAGAGACCCAGTACTTC
CASSDLGQETQYF
>15|TRBJ1-3|.|.|TRBV5-3
TGTGCCAGAAGCTTAGGATGTAGCTCTGGAAACACCATATATTTT
CARSLGCSSGNTIYF
>13|TRBJ2-3|TRBD2|.|TRBV7-2
TGTGCCAGCAGGCCTAGCGGGAGGAGGATGCAGTATTTT
CASRPSGRRMQYF
>14|TRBJ1-4|.|.|TRBV30
TGTGCCTGGAGGGACATAGCAACTAATGAAAAACTGTTTTTT
CAWRDIATNEKLFF
>14|TRBJ2-3|.|.|TRBV27
TGTGCCAGCAGTCACCGGGACTCCACAGATACGCAGTATTTT
CASSHRDSTDTQYF
>16|TRBJ1-4|TRBD1|.|TRBV4-2
TGTGCCAGCAGCCGAGGGGGGACAGGGGTGGATGAAAAACTGTTTTTT
CASSRGGTGVDEKLFF
>13|TRBJ1-1|.|.|TRBV6-2/TRBV6-3
TGTGCCAGCAGCGATCCCTCAGGCACTGAAGCTTTCTTT
CASSDPSGTEAFF
>15|TRBJ2-2|TRBD1|.|TRBV19
TGTGCCAGTAGCAACAAGCGGGACAGGGGCGGGGAGCTGTTTTTT
CASSNKRDRGGELFF
>15|TRBJ1-6|.|.|TRBV3-1/TRBV3-2
TGTGCCAGCAGCCAATTGGGGGTTGGTAATTCACCCCTCCACTTT
CASSQLGVGNSPLHF
>12|TRBJ2-1|TRBD2|.|TRBV7-9
TGTGCCAGCAGCATGCCTAGCGGGGGAAGGTTCTTC
CASSMPSGGRFF
>17|TRBJ1-2|.|.|TRBV30
TGTGCCTGGAGTCCGAGGGGGAGGGGGAAAGGGAGTTATGGCTACACCTTC
CAWSPRGRGKGSYGYTF